Given below is one T cell receptor beta chain in context. This clonotype was seen only a few times. This clone's antigen is unknown. Per-base quality was not reported, and no clone a single base away is much larger than it. V is reduced by 1 base and J by 2 bases, leaving a spacing of 9 bases between them. The CDR3 runs 14 residues from the cysteine to the phenylalanine. Here the CDR3 DNA is all that survives: 42 bases in frame from base 1. The germline V gene sets CDR1 to SGHTA and CDR2 to FQGNSA. The sample is drawn from a study of immune reconstitution after stem cell transplant in scleroderma (dated by TCRdb to about 2017). Libraries were constructed by RT-PCR. The sequencer listed for this sample is Illumina MiSeq. The public reads were reanalyzed by TCRdb: fastp trimming at Q25, MiXCR alignment, in-frame beta chains only. Merged by CDR3 protein, the rows form single entries marked with the most common genes and DNA. For this sample the table gives about 2,000 distinct CDR3 sequences, of which roughly a sixth were detected only once. Of the sample, roughly 30% is held by the ten largest clones.

The sample was collected before or after autologous hematopoietic stem cell transplantation (not recorded which). The rearrangement joined TRBV7-2 to TRBJ2-7; confidence is insufficient to name the D gene. The clonotype comes from a female donor with systemic sclerosis. Here is the DNA: TGTGCCAGCAGCTTAGGGCGACAAGCCTACGAGCAGTACTTC. Its translation reads: CASSLGRQAYEQYF.